The 9 T cell receptor beta chains below come from one sample, sequenced in a study of T cells after yellow fever vaccination. One entry per CDR3 protein, called by TCRdb with MiXCR from the 5' RACE reads. This table has approximately 510,000 distinct CDR3 sequences, about a fifth appearing once. The sample consisted of PBMCs, taken about 21 days after the first yellow fever vaccination. Source of these receptors: a young man who received the YFV17D yellow fever vaccine.

This clonotype was counted many times. The V call is TRBV6-5, the J call TRBJ2-7; 9 nucleotides agree with TRBD2. Germline V gene sequence: CDR1 MNHEY, CDR2 SVGAGI. The V segment lost 7 bases and the J segment 3 bases; nucleotides outside the gene matches: 4. This CDR3 contains 13 residues. CDR3 protein: CASILAGFYEQYF. CDR3 sequence (DNA): TGTGCCAGCATCCTAGCGGGGTTCTACGAGCAGTACTTC.

This clonotype has a handful of counts. The rearrangement joins TRBV20-1 to TRBJ2-1; possibly TRBD1 for D (5 bases). From germline, CDR1 is DFQATT and CDR2 SNEGSKA (reference sequence). Trimming stripped 7 bases from V and 6 bases from J, with 19 bases between. The length of the CDR3 is 14 residues. CDR3 loop: CSVTTTGHPNEQFF. The CDR3, as DNA: TGCAGTGTCACGACCACCGGACACCCCAATGAGCAGTTCTTC.

The gene calls are TRBV5-4 and TRBJ2-3; D is unclear. V lost 0 bases, J lost 4 bases, and 21 bases lay in between. This CDR3 spans 18 amino acids. Germline CDR1 and CDR2: SGHNT and YYREEE (reference sequence). The CDR3 DNA sequence: TGTGCCAGCAGCTTGGATACGGACCCTCCGCGCAGCTCAGATACGCAGTATTTT. Amino acid sequence: CASSLDTDPPRSSDTQYF.

This clonotype was seen a few times. The genes are TRBV7-8 and TRBJ2-2, with a weak D call TRBD2 (7 bases). Per the germline V gene, CDR1 is SGHVS and CDR2 is FQNEAQ. The ends were cut back, 4 bases at V and 3 bases at J, with 21 bases in the middle. CDR3 length: 18 amino acids. This chain's CDR3 is CASSSPLGGGQHTGELFF. The CDR3 DNA is TGTGCCAGCAGCTCACCCCTGGGGGGGGGCCAGCACACCGGGGAGCTGTTTTTT.

The chain links TRBV4-1 to TRBJ2-5; TRBD1 matches at 9 bases. CDR1 is MGHRA, CDR2 YSYEKL, per germline. CDR3 length equals 18 residues. V trimming: 4 bases; J trimming: 4 bases; junction bases outside the gene matches: 16. The CDR3 protein is CASSPPQGAFWERETQYF. The CDR3 DNA sequence: TGCGCCAGCAGCCCCCCACAGGGGGCGTTCTGGGAAAGAGAGACCCAGTACTTC.

The chain combines TRBV12-3 or TRBV12-4 with TRBJ1-5; no reliable D call. V was clipped by 5 bases and J by 6 bases, with 11 bases between them. The CDR3 has 13 residues. CDR3 nucleotide sequence: TGTGCCAGCAGTACGACCGAGGGTCAGCCCCAGCATTTT. Translation: CASSTTEGQPQHF.

The rearrangement joins TRBV29-1 to TRBJ2-5, with 9 positions matching TRBD1. CDR1 and CDR2 from the germline V gene are SQVTM and ANQGSEA. Trimming removed 6 bases from V and 4 bases from J; junction bases left unmatched: 6. This CDR3 comprises 13 residues. CDR3 residues: CSVGGQGRETQYF. DNA of the CDR3: TGCAGCGTCGGGGGACAGGGAAGAGAGACCCAGTACTTC.

This clonotype was observed a few times. The V call is TRBV5-6, the J call TRBJ2-3; D is ambiguous. With 1 base removed from V and 0 bases from J, the gap between germline ends came to 18 bases. This CDR3 is 18 amino acids long. Germline-derived CDR1 and CDR2 are SGHDT and YYEEEE. The DNA for the CDR3 is TGTGCCAGCAGCTTGAAGGTGACGGGTAGCCCCAGCACAGATACGCAGTATTTT. Amino acid sequence: CASSLKVTGSPSTDTQYF.

V usage is TRBV4-3 and J usage is TRBJ1-1; D ambiguous. V dropped 1 base and J dropped 6 bases, with 9 bases sitting between them. The germline V gene has CDR1 LGHNA and CDR2 YSLEER. The CDR3 length is 13 residues. CDR3 sequence: CASSQVGNPEAFF. DNA of the CDR3: TGCGCCAGCAGCCAAGTGGGGAATCCTGAAGCTTTCTTT.